This entry lists 18 T cell receptor beta chains sequenced from one sample in a study of T cells after yellow fever vaccination. TCRdb fed the 5' RACE reads into MiXCR, producing one record per CDR3 protein. The table records about 370,000 distinct CDR3 sequences, under 14% of them present only once. Sequenced here: PBMCs, sampled on the day of the first yellow fever vaccination. Every receptor here comes from a man between 18 and 35 years old who received the YFV17D yellow fever vaccine.

This clonotype occurred a few times. The chain uses TRBV12-3 or TRBV12-4 and TRBJ1-2; D might be TRBD1 (6 bases). Trimming cost V 6 bases and J 2 bases, with 13 bases left between them. The CDR3 runs to 14 residues. The CDR3 DNA reads TGTGCCAGCAGGACAACAGGGTTAAACTATGGCTACACCTTC. Its translation: CASRTTGLNYGYTF.

This clonotype was observed a handful of times. The genes are TRBV5-6 and TRBJ2-7; TRBD2 aligns across 8 bases. The ends lost 2 bases at V and 2 bases at J; junction bases unmatched: 6. Germline values: CDR1 SGHDT, CDR2 YYEEEE. This CDR3 region has 15 residues. This CDR3 reads CASSLLAGLPYEQYV. In nucleotides, the CDR3 is TGTGCCAGCAGCTTATTAGCGGGGCTGCCCTACGAGCAGTACGTC.

This clonotype was picked up a small number of times. The chain combines TRBV7-2 with TRBJ2-1; 7 nucleotides align to TRBD2. The germline gives CDR1 SGHTA, CDR2 FQGNSA. This CDR3 spans 14 amino acids. After removal of 10 bases from V and 0 bases from J, the junction contained 6 bases not matched to a gene. The CDR3 loop reads CATRPGGSYNEQFF. The DNA of the CDR3 is TGTGCCACTCGCCCGGGAGGCTCCTACAATGAGCAGTTCTTC.

The chain joins TRBV4-1 to TRBJ1-2; no reliable D call. The length of the CDR3 is 15 residues. V lost 1 base and J 5 bases, leaving 14 bases between the germline ends. Germline CDR1 reads MGHRA; CDR2 reads YSYEKL. The CDR3 DNA is TGCGCCAGCAGCCAAGCTGAGTCGGGATGGTATGGCTACACCTTC. Its protein product is CASSQAESGWYGYTF.

The chain combines TRBV18 with TRBJ2-2, with D possibly TRBD1 on 5 matching bases. In germline, CDR1 is KGHSH, CDR2 LQKENI. Trimming removed 2 bases at V and 5 bases at J, with 12 bases between. The CDR3 is 15 residues long. The CDR3 sequence: CASSPRGSRTGELFF. The CDR3 nucleotides are TGTGCCAGCTCACCAAGGGGCTCGAGGACCGGGGAGCTGTTTTTT.

There are a few counts of this clonotype. The gene calls are TRBV6-5 and TRBJ1-5; unclear D gene. Germline CDR1 is MNHEY and CDR2 is SVGAGI. CDR3 size: 15 residues. Trimming left V 2 bases short and J 0 bases short, with 8 bases between. The CDR3 loop is CASSYAVDSNQPQHF. The CDR3 region has the DNA TGTGCCAGCAGTTACGCGGTGGATAGCAATCAGCCCCAGCATTTT.

This clonotype showed up many times. The V gene is TRBV4-1, the J gene TRBJ2-5; perhaps TRBD2 as D (5 bases). Trimming removed 4 bases from V and 4 bases from J, with 22 bases in between. This CDR3 has 17 residues. Germline V gives CDR1 MGHRA, CDR2 YSYEKL. CDR3 bases: TGCGCCAGCAGCCCCAGATCTTCAGGCAGCGGAGGAGAGACCCAGTACTTC. Its protein is CASSPRSSGSGGETQYF.

This clonotype turned up a few times. The chain employs TRBV19 and TRBJ2-3; D unresolved. CDR1 is LNHDA, CDR2 SQIVND, per germline (reference sequence). The V end was cut by 7 bases, the J end by 4 bases, with 12 bases between. This CDR3 has 13 amino acids. In DNA, the CDR3 is TGTGCCAGTAATATGATCGGCTCAGATACGCAGTATTTT. Protein sequence: CASNMIGSDTQYF.

The chain links TRBV20-1 to TRBJ2-7; no definite D call. Germline assignment: CDR1 DFQATT and CDR2 SNEGSKA (reference sequence). This CDR3 region has 14 residues. V lost 6 bases and J 6 bases, leaving 21 bases between the germline ends. CDR3 coding DNA: TGCAGTGCAGAGACTGGTAATTGGGTCTCCGAGCAGTACTTC. Its protein product is CSAETGNWVSEQYF.

This clonotype has just a few counts. The chain carries TRBV12-3 or TRBV12-4 and TRBJ2-5; D gene ambiguous. The V and J ends lost 1 base and 0 bases respectively, with 12 bases between them. The CDR3 sequence is 16 residues long. The CDR3 nucleotides read TGTGCCAGCAGTTTAGGGCGGCTTAAAAACCAAGAGACCCAGTACTTC. This gives the protein CASSLGRLKNQETQYF.

The chain is built from TRBV12-3 or TRBV12-4 and TRBJ2-7; 7 bases agree with TRBD1. This CDR3 has 13 amino acids. J lost 4 bases, V lost 6 bases, and 6 bases had no gene match. The chain's CDR3 is CASRTTGLYEQYF. The CDR3 DNA reads TGTGCCAGCAGGACGACAGGGCTGTACGAGCAGTACTTC.

This clonotype showed up just a few times. The chain recombines TRBV27 with TRBJ2-3; weak D call: TRBD1 (6 bases). The V end lost 1 base, the J end lost 4 bases, and 12 bases lay between the germline ends. This CDR3 comprises 15 residues. Per the germline V gene, CDR1 is MNHEY and CDR2 is SMNVEV (reference sequence). The CDR3 nucleotides are TGTGCCAGCAGTTTATGGGGGCTCGGCGCAGATACGCAGTATTTT. Protein sequence: CASSLWGLGADTQYF.

In this sample, this clonotype turned up a few times. The V gene is TRBV2, the J gene TRBJ2-1; TRBD2 might be the D (6 bases). The germline V gene encodes CDR1 SNHLY and CDR2 FYNNEI. With 3 bases removed from V and 0 bases from J, the gap between germline ends came to 18 bases. CDR3 length: 18 residues. As DNA, the CDR3 is TGTGCCAGCAGTGACCGATTTAGGGCGGGGCGCTCCTACAATGAGCAGTTCTTC. Its protein is CASSDRFRAGRSYNEQFF.

The chain has TRBV20-1 and TRBJ1-1; D remains unclear. The V end was cut by 3 bases, the J end by 0 bases, with 8 bases between. The CDR3 is 13 residues long. The germline V gene has CDR1 DFQATT and CDR2 SNEGSKA (reference sequence). CDR3 coding DNA: TGCAGTGCTAGCAAAGGGTTGAACACTGAAGCTTTCTTT. It codes for CSASKGLNTEAFF.

The genes are TRBV6-1 and TRBJ2-7, with D maybe TRBD1 (6 bases). V dropped 5 bases and J dropped 3 bases, with 20 bases sitting between them. CDR3 length equals 16 residues. Germline CDR1 is MNHNS and CDR2 is SASEGT. The CDR3 sequence: CASSRQAQPSNYEQYF. CDR3 sequence (DNA): TGTGCCAGCAGTAGACAGGCCCAACCTAGTAACTACGAGCAGTACTTC.

This clonotype appeared a few times. This sequence joins TRBV6-1 and TRBJ1-6, with 9 bases that match TRBD1. J was trimmed by 10 bases and V by 6 bases; bases with no gene match: 4. CDR3 size: 13 residues. Germline CDR1 MNHNS, CDR2 SASEGT. CDR3 bases: TGTGCCAGCAGGGACAGGGGTTACTCACCCCTCCACTTT. This sequence encodes CASRDRGYSPLHF.

V is TRBV5-1 and J is TRBJ2-3; 12 positions match TRBD2. The V and J ends lost 1 base and 5 bases, in that order; junction bases with no gene match: 5. The CDR3 sequence is 16 residues long. CDR1 is SGHRS and CDR2 is YFSETQ in the germline V gene. The CDR3 here is CASSLRASGGEDTQYF. The CDR3 bases are TGCGCCAGCAGCTTGCGGGCTAGCGGGGGGGAAGATACGCAGTATTTT.

This clonotype occurred a few times. The chain recombines TRBV4-3 with TRBJ2-7, with 11 bases aligning to TRBD1. The CDR3 has 18 amino acids. In germline, CDR1 is LGHNA, CDR2 YSLEER. V was clipped by 0 bases and J by 0 bases; unmatched bases: 7. The CDR3 nucleotides read TGCGCCAGCAGCCAAGATCCGACCGGGACAGGGGGCTCCTACGAGCAGTACTTC. Its translation: CASSQDPTGTGGSYEQYF.